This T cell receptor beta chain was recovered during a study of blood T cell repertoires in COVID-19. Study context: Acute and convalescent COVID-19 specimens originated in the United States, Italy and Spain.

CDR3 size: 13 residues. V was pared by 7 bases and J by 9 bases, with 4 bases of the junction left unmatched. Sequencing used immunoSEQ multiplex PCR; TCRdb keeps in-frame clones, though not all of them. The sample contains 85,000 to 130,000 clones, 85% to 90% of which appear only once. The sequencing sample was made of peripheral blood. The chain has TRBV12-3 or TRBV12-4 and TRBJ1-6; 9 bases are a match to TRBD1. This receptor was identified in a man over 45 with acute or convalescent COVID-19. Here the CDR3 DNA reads TGTGCCAGCATGCGACAGGGGGGTTCACCCCTCCACTTT. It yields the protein CASMRQGGSPLHF.